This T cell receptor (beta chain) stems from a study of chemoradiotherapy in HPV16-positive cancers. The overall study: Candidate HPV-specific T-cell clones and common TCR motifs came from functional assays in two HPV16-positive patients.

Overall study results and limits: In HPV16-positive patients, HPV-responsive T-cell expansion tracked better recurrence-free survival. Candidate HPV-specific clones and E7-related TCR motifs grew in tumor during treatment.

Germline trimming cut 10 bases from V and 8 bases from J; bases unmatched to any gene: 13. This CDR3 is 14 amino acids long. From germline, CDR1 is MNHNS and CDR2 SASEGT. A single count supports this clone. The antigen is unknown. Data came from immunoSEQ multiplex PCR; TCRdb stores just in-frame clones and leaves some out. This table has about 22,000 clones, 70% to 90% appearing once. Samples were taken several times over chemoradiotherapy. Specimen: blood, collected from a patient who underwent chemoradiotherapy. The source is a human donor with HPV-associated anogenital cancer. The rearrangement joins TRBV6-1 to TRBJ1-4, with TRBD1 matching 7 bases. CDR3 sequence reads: CATLPGGGLEKLFF. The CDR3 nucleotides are TGTGCCACCCTACCAGGGGGGGGTTTGGAAAAACTGTTTTTT.